This TCR beta chain was identified during a study of T-cell reconstitution after alpha-beta-depleted transplantation in children. The trim removed 7 bases at V and 6 bases at J, leaving 7 bases unmatched. CDR3 length equals 13 residues. Library preparation (for TCRbeta) was performed with unique molecular identifiers. Using its own MiXCR run on the PCR reads, TCRdb lists one record per CDR3 protein. The sample shows around 700,000 distinct CDR3 sequences, around 13% of them seen only once. Overall study results and limits: Alpha-beta T cells present about two months after transplant were reported to originate from several hundred expanded graft clones.

At least ten counts were recorded for this clonotype. Its specificity is unknown. The rearrangement uses TRBV12-3 or TRBV12-4 and TRBJ2-7; 9 bases are shared with TRBD1. The source of this sequence is a girl aged 2 to 9 with congenital amegakaryocytic thrombocytopenia, due to receive a stem cell transplant. This material consisted of PBMCs, taken before TCRalphabeta/CD19-depleted stem cell transplant. The CDR3 reads CASIKQGAVEQYF. The CDR3 DNA sequence: TGTGCCAGCATTAAACAGGGGGCTGTCGAGCAGTACTTC.